This T cell receptor (beta chain) was recovered during a study of blood T cells in healthy people across ages. Combining a sample-barcoded 5' primer with a J-beta primer mix, a second PCR ran for 7 to 11 cycles. TCRdb passed the 5' RACE reads through MiXCR, listing each CDR3 protein once. Of around 1,000,000 distinct CDR3 sequences listed, less than 25% are singletons. The CDR3 extends over 15 amino acids. J gave up 4 bases and V 7 bases, and 9 bases lay outside the gene matches. Germline CDR1 reads MNHEY; CDR2 reads SMNVEV (reference sequence). In its sample, this clonotype was seen a few times. Its antigen remains unknown. Notes on the study in general: Diversity figures based on one million T cells were deemed too low.

The data also belong to a second study, concerning T cells of mothers and their children. This second study notes: Normalized overlap was always slightly, never significantly, higher in related than unrelated mother-child pairs.

The chain links TRBV27 to TRBJ2-5; the match to TRBD2 covers 10 bases. This TCR was recovered from a girl aged 2 to 10 in good health. Source material: blood. The CDR3 DNA follows: TGTGCCAGCACCTCCGGGACTAGCGCGGGAGAGACCCAGTACTTC. It specifies CASTSGTSAGETQYF.